This T cell receptor beta chain was captured in a study of blood T cells in healthy people across ages. The germline gives CDR1 MNHEY, CDR2 SMNVEV (reference sequence). CDR3 length equals 13 residues. V lost 0 bases, J lost 0 bases, and 3 bases lay in between. Donor samples were obtained from healthy Caucasian individuals from Russia, aged roughly 6 to 95. General observations from the study: The study regarded diversity estimates from one million T cells as underestimates. The unknown donor CMV status may have confounded expanded clonotype changes.

As for this clonotype: What it binds is unknown.

The authors ran a second PCR of about 6 to 12 cycles using a sample-barcoded 5' primer and a J-beta primer mix. All samples yielded 3 million or more CDR3-containing paired-end reads. MiXCR was run by TCRdb on the 5' RACE reads, yielding one entry per CDR3 protein. The sample lists approximately 1,100,000 distinct CDR3 sequences; 40% to 50% were seen once. The receptor comes from a woman aged 55-69 years in good health. Sample: blood. The chain has TRBV27 and TRBJ2-7; D not certain. The CDR3 sequence is CASSLSYSYEQYF. CDR3 bases: TGTGCCAGCAGTTTATCGTACTCCTACGAGCAGTACTTC.